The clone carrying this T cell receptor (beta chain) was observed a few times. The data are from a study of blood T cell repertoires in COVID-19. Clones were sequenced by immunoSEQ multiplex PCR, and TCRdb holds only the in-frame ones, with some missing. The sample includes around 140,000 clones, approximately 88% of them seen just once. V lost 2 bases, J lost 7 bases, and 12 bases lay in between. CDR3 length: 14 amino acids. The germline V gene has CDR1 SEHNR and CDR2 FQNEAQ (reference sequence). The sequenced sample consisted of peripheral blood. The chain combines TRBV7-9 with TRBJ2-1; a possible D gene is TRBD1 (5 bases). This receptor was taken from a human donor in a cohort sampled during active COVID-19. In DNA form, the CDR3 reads TGTGCCAGCAGCTTAAGCCCTACAGGAAATGAGCAGTTCTTC. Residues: CASSLSPTGNEQFF. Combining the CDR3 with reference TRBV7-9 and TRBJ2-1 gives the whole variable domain DTGVSQNPRHKITKRGQNVTFRCDPISEHNRLYWYRQTLGQGPEFLTYFQNEAQLEKSRLLSDRFSAERPKGSFSTLEIQRTEQGDSAMYLCASSLSPTGNEQFFGPGTRLTVL.